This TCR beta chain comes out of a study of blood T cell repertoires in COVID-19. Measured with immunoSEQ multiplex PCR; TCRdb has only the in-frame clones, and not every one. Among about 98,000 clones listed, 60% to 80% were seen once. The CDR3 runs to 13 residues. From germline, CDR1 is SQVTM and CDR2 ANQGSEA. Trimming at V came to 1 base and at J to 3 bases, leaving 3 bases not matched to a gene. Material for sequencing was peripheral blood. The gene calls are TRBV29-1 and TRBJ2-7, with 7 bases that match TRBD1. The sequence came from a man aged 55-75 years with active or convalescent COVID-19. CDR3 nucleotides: TGCAGCGTTGAAGGACAGGGACACTACGAGCAGTACTTC. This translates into CSVEGQGHYEQYF.